These T cell receptor beta chains were read from a single sample in a study of T-cell memory formation after mild COVID-19. TCRdb re-called the 5' RACE reads with MiXCR, one entry per CDR3 protein. The sample holds 410,000 or so distinct CDR3 sequences, 23% seen once. The sequenced sample consisted of PBMCs or a T cell subset sorted from them (not recorded which). Every receptor here comes from an adult woman who had mild COVID-19 (a few samples of this study predate the infection). Cell type and time point are not known. CDR3s include the opening cysteine and the closing phenylalanine or tryptophan. The D gene is left open where the match is weak. A clone size is listed for some rows: how often the clone was seen (once, few, many), or a class if it is expanded.

>.|TRBD2|TRBJ2-5|TRBV5-1
CASRLGGEETQYF
TGCGCCAGCCGTCTTGGGGGGGAAGAGACCCAGTACTTC
>.|TRBD2|TRBJ2-3|TRBV12-3/TRBV12-4
CASRYSGASTDTQYF
TGTGCCAGCAGATACAGCGGGGCAAGCACAGATACGCAGTATTTT
>few|.|TRBJ1-2|TRBV30
CAWSEGPNYGYTF
TGTGCCTGGAGTGAGGGCCCGAACTATGGCTACACCTTC
>few|TRBD2|TRBJ2-1|TRBV3-1
CASSPRLADPHEQFF
TGTGCCAGCAGCCCTCGGCTAGCGGACCCCCATGAGCAGTTCTTC
>few|TRBD1|TRBJ2-2|TRBV6-5
CASSYTETGKDTGELFF
TGTGCCAGCAGTTACACTGAGACAGGGAAAGACACCGGGGAGCTGTTTTTT
>.|.|TRBJ2-5|TRBV7-9
CASSLTPGKETQYF
TGTGCCAGCAGCTTAACACCAGGGAAAGAGACCCAGTACTTC
>.|.|TRBJ2-7|TRBV20-1
CRATRGGLDVYEQYF
TGCAGGGCTACTCGGGGAGGATTGGACGTCTACGAGCAGTACTTC
>.|.|TRBJ2-2|TRBV19
CASSIGGAGTGELFF
TGTGCCAGTAGTATAGGGGGCGCGGGCACCGGGGAGCTGTTTTTT
>.|.|TRBJ2-7|TRBV4-1
CASSQVNGLAYEQYF
TGCGCCAGCAGCCAAGTCAACGGGCTAGCCTACGAGCAGTACTTC
>.|TRBD1|TRBJ1-5|TRBV7-2
CASSFGQGTNKPQHF
TGTGCCAGCAGCTTTGGACAGGGTACGAACAAGCCCCAGCATTTT
>many|TRBD2|TRBJ2-2|TRBV5-1
CASSPVVAGSGELFF
TGCGCCAGCAGTCCAGTAGTAGCGGGATCCGGGGAGCTGTTTTTT
>many|.|TRBJ2-4|TRBV7-9
CASSQGSRRDTVAKNIQYF
TGTGCCAGCAGTCAAGGGAGCCGGAGGGACACGGTAGCCAAAAACATTCAGTACTTC
>.|.|TRBJ1-5|TRBV6-4
CASKGGYFKGSNQPQHF
TGTGCCAGCAAGGGGGGGTATTTTAAGGGGAGCAATCAGCCCCAGCATTTT
>few|.|TRBJ2-3|TRBV4-3
CASSQDALIRTDTQYF
TGCGCCAGCAGCCAAGATGCCCTGATCAGGACAGATACGCAGTATTTT
>.|.|TRBJ1-2|TRBV6-4
CASRSPSSYGYTF
TGTGCCAGCAGATCCCCCAGCTCCTATGGCTACACCTTC
>.|TRBD2|TRBJ2-5|TRBV5-1
CASSSLAGEETQYF
TGCGCCAGCAGCTCACTAGCGGGAGAGGAGACCCAGTACTTC
>few|.|TRBJ2-7|TRBV7-8
CASSLARQTYEQYF
TGTGCCAGCAGCTTGGCTAGACAGACCTACGAGCAGTACTTC
>.|.|TRBJ1-1|TRBV29-1
CSVARTILLENTEAFF
TGCAGCGTTGCTCGCACCATATTACTAGAGAACACTGAAGCTTTCTTT
>.|TRBD1|TRBJ2-1|TRBV12-3/TRBV12-4
CASTKGGQGGYNEQFF
TGTGCCAGCACCAAGGGGGGACAGGGGGGCTACAATGAGCAGTTCTTC
>few|.|TRBJ2-1|TRBV7-9
CASSHPSPLGSVNEQFF
TGTGCCAGCAGCCACCCCTCTCCACTAGGGTCCGTCAATGAGCAGTTCTTC
>.|TRBD2|TRBJ2-1|TRBV6-2/TRBV6-3
CASSLRTSGTMYNEQFF
TGTGCCAGCAGTCTCCGGACTAGCGGGACCATGTACAATGAGCAGTTCTTC
>many|TRBD2|TRBJ2-7|TRBV12-3/TRBV12-4
CASSPRLAGGNEQYF
TGTGCCAGCAGTCCGCGACTAGCGGGAGGGAACGAGCAGTACTTC
>.|.|TRBJ1-1|TRBV24-1
CATRDTGYTEAFF
TGTGCCACCAGGGATACAGGGTATACTGAAGCTTTCTTT
>few|TRBD1|TRBJ2-5|TRBV29-1
CSGGDSVETQYF
TGCAGCGGAGGGGACAGCGTGGAGACCCAGTACTTC
>once|.|TRBJ2-3|TRBV20-1
CSARDRQQYADTQYF
TGCAGTGCTAGAGATCGTCAGCAATACGCAGATACGCAGTATTTT
>.|.|TRBJ1-5|TRBV6-5
CASSPPGRQPQHF
TGTGCCAGCAGCCCGCCCGGCCGTCAGCCCCAGCATTTT